Detailed here is one T cell receptor (beta chain). Using immunoSEQ multiplex PCR, the repertoire was profiled, and TCRdb retains in-frame clones only, with some absent. The sample records about 100,000 clones, approximately 91% being singletons. This sample stems from a study of blood T cell repertoires in COVID-19. Study-level information: Both acute and convalescent COVID-19 samples were obtained from the United States, Italy and Spain. In each case, the material was cDNA or gDNA derived from T cells, B-cell-depleted T cells, or PBMCs.

Sequencing was performed on peripheral blood. The receptor was derived from a man in his 60s with acute or convalescent COVID-19.

The CDR3 here is CASSPALAGWGEQFF. The CDR3, as DNA: TGTGCCAGCAGCCCCGCGCTAGCGGGATGGGGTGAGCAGTTCTTC. V usage is TRBV14 and J usage is TRBJ2-1, with 9 bases fitting TRBD2. The CDR3 totals 15 residues. Trimming removed 4 bases from V and 9 bases from J; junction bases left unmatched: 10. Germline V lookup: CDR1 SGHDN, CDR2 FVKESK.